This passage covers 5 T cell receptor beta chains from one sample sequenced in a study of T cells in Graves' hyperthyroidism and ophthalmopathy. The TCR beta CDR3 regions underwent amplification using RNA transcripts as the source. Researchers ran a first-round RT-PCR on the TCR CDR3 using the HTBI primer set. In TCRdb, the multiplex PCR reads were re-called with MiXCR into one record per CDR3 protein. The table shows 370,000 or so distinct CDR3 sequences, with around 16% occurring only once. The sequencing input was blood. The source is a woman between 18 and 29 years old with Graves' hyperthyroidism that later progressed to Graves' ophthalmopathy.

This clonotype was detected only once. With a much larger clone just one base away, this may be a read error. The gene calls are TRBV20-1 and TRBJ1-2; the D gene is possibly TRBD1 (5 bases). The germline CDR1 and CDR2 sequences are DFQATT and SNEGSKA (reference sequence). The CDR3 is 13 residues long. Here the CDR3 reads CSTSQGRDYGYTF. CDR3 bases: TGCAGTACTAGCCAGGGACGAGACTATGGCTACACCTTC.

This clonotype was recorded at least ten times. The chain joins TRBV7-9 to TRBJ2-7, with no clear D. CDR3 length: 16 amino acids. Trimming cost V 0 bases and J 2 bases, with 14 bases left between them. CDR1 is SEHNR, CDR2 FQNEAQ, per germline (reference sequence). CDR3 region: CASSLAGQEPTYEQYF. As DNA, the CDR3 is TGTGCCAGCAGCTTAGCGGGCCAGGAACCTACCTACGAGCAGTACTTC.

This clonotype was recorded at least ten times. CDR3 nucleotides: TGTGCCACCAGTGACACTAGCCGTTTTCCAATCGATGAGCAGTTCTTC. Protein product: CATSDTSRFPIDEQFF. The V call is TRBV24-1, the J call TRBJ2-1; a possible D gene is TRBD2 (6 bases). The CDR3 totals 16 residues. Trimming removed 4 bases at V and 8 bases at J, with 20 bases between. Germline CDR1 reads KGHDR; CDR2 reads SFDVKD.

The rearrangement links TRBV25-1 to TRBJ2-3; D is possibly TRBD1 or TRBD2 (5 bases each). The CDR3 totals 15 residues. CDR1 is MGHDK, CDR2 SYGVNS, per germline. The V and J ends lost 4 bases and 5 bases respectively, with 16 bases between them. DNA of the CDR3: TGTGCCAGCAGTGGCTACGGGACGTTAAGAGATACGCAGTATTTT. Its protein product is CASSGYGTLRDTQYF.

The chain links TRBV6-1 to TRBJ2-5; D uncertain. V was pared by 8 bases and J by 5 bases, with 18 bases between. The CDR3 length is 14 residues. Germline CDR1 MNHNS, CDR2 SASEGT. The CDR3 reads CASLMDLRLETQYF. The CDR3 DNA follows: TGTGCCAGCCTTATGGACCTACGACTGGAGACCCAGTACTTC.